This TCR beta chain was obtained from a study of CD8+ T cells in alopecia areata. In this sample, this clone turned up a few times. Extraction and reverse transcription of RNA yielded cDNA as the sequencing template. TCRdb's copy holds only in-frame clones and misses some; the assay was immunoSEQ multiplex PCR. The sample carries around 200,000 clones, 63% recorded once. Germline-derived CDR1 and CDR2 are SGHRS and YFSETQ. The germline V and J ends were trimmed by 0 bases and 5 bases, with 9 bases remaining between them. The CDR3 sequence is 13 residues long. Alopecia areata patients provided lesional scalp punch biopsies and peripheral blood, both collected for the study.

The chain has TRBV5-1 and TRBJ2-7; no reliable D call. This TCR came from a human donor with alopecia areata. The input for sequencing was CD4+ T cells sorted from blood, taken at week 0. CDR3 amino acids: CASSLEWGNEQYF. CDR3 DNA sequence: TGCGCCAGCAGCTTGGAGTGGGGAAACGAGCAGTACTTC.